Below are 23 T cell receptor beta chains sequenced from a single sample in a study of cytomegalovirus exposure and HLA in healthy donors. The assay was immunoSEQ multiplex PCR, and TCRdb's table has in-frame clones only and misses some. The table includes around 130,000 clones, approximately 87% detected once. Sequencing was carried out using PBMCs. The receptors shown here come from a woman aged 25 to 39 in good health and CMV-seronegative.

This clone was detected a few times. The CDR3 loop reads CASSGISGGAETQYF. DNA of the CDR3: TGTGCCAGCAGTGGGATTAGCGGGGGGGCTGAGACCCAGTACTTC. This chain connects TRBV6-5 to TRBJ2-5; TRBD2 matches 11 bases. The CDR3 spans 15 residues. Per the germline V gene, CDR1 is MNHEY and CDR2 is SVGAGI. V gave up 5 bases and J gave up 5 bases; unmatched junction bases: 7.

The CDR3 DNA is TGTGCCTTTCGAAGGGGGCGACTAACTAACTATGGCTACACCTTC. As protein: CAFRRGRLTNYGYTF. The chain couples TRBV30 to TRBJ1-2; 7 positions match TRBD1. The V segment lost 7 bases and the J segment 0 bases; nucleotides outside the gene matches: 11. The CDR3 runs to 15 residues. CDR1 and CDR2 from the germline V gene are GTSNPN and SVGIG (reference sequence).

This clone occurred a few times. The rearrangement links TRBV6-1 to TRBJ2-2; D remains unclear. Germline assignment: CDR1 MNHNS and CDR2 SASEGT. This CDR3 has 13 residues. V gave up 7 bases and J gave up 1 base, with 7 bases separating them. The CDR3, as DNA: TGTGCCAGCATTAGAAGGAACACCGGGGAGCTGTTTTTT. It translates to CASIRRNTGELFF.

The CDR3 loop reads CASSSRVSYNEQFF. Here the CDR3 DNA reads TGTGCCAGCAGTTCCAGGGTCTCCTACAATGAGCAGTTCTTC. The V call is TRBV2, the J call TRBJ2-1; D may be TRBD1 (5 bases). The length of the CDR3 is 14 residues. V was shortened by 5 bases and J by 0 bases, with 8 bases between the two germline ends. In germline, CDR1 is SNHLY, CDR2 FYNNEI.

The V gene is TRBV5-5, the J gene TRBJ2-7, with D possibly TRBD1 on 6 matching bases. The CDR3 consists of 14 residues. The V and J ends lost 0 bases and 2 bases respectively, with 9 bases between them. CDR1 and CDR2 from the germline V gene are SGHKS and YYEKEE (reference sequence). Written as DNA, the CDR3 is TGTGCCAGCAGCTTGGGCAGGGGTCCCTACGAGCAGTACTTC. It yields the protein CASSLGRGPYEQYF.

The gene calls are TRBV7-9 and TRBJ1-5, with 8 bases matching TRBD1. After removal of 1 base from V and 9 bases from J, the junction contained 8 bases not matched to a gene. The V gene's germline CDR1 is SEHNR and CDR2 FQNEAQ (reference sequence). The CDR3 extends over 15 amino acids. In DNA, the CDR3 is TGTGCCAGCAGCTTAGACACACAGGGGGGTCGGCCCCAGCATTTT. Translated: CASSLDTQGGRPQHF.

This clone was counted a few times. The J gene is TRBJ1-2, the V gene TRBV30; D remains unclear. CDR3 length equals 15 residues. With 0 bases removed from V and 0 bases from J, the gap between germline ends came to 11 bases. Germline V gene sequence: CDR1 GTSNPN, CDR2 SVGIG (reference sequence). The CDR3 nucleotides are TGTGCCTGGAGTGTAGCGGGTCTAGCTAACTATGGCTACACCTTC. Its translation: CAWSVAGLANYGYTF.

This clone showed up just a few times. The chain has TRBV4-1 and TRBJ1-2, with D unclear. With 2 bases removed from V and 8 bases from J, the gap between germline ends came to 15 bases. This CDR3 is 14 amino acids long. From germline, CDR1 is MGHRA and CDR2 YSYEKL. The CDR3 coding sequence is TGCGCCAGCAGCCAACTCGGTGGGCCGTACGGCTACACCTTC. Translated: CASSQLGGPYGYTF.

V gene TRBV7-2 combines with J gene TRBJ1-5; TRBD1 matches at 7 bases. The CDR3 length is 14 residues. Trimming removed 5 bases from V and 7 bases from J; junction bases left unmatched: 8. Germline loops: CDR1 SGHTA, CDR2 FQGNSA. The CDR3 spells CASSQSTGAQPQHF. CDR3 DNA sequence: TGTGCCAGCAGCCAATCCACAGGGGCCCAGCCCCAGCATTTT.

J is TRBJ1-1 and V is TRBV2, with 7 positions matching TRBD1. There are 15 residues in the CDR3. CDR1 and CDR2 from the germline V gene are SNHLY and FYNNEI. With 3 bases clipped from V and 0 bases from J, the junction kept 4 bases outside the gene matches. The CDR3 DNA sequence: TGTGCCAGCAGTGACATAACAGGGGTGAACACTGAAGCTTTCTTT. Translating gives CASSDITGVNTEAFF.

This clone was detected a few times. The chain combines TRBV27 with TRBJ1-2; TRBD1 matches at 8 bases. The CDR3 has 15 amino acids. From germline, CDR1 is MNHEY and CDR2 SMNVEV (reference sequence). After removal of 9 bases from V and 6 bases from J, the junction contained 15 bases not matched to a gene. The CDR3 here is CASSDRGGSFDGYTF. CDR3 sequence (DNA): TGTGCCAGTTCTGACAGGGGAGGATCCTTTGATGGCTACACCTTC.

The V gene is TRBV9, the J gene TRBJ1-1, with 7 positions matching TRBD1. V trimming: 0 bases; J trimming: 4 bases; junction bases outside the gene matches: 6. The CDR3 loop spans 15 amino acids. Germline CDR1 SGDLS, CDR2 YYNGEE. Here the CDR3 reads CASSVDPTGTTEAFF. CDR3 DNA sequence: TGTGCCAGCAGCGTAGATCCGACAGGGACCACTGAAGCTTTCTTT.

The V gene is TRBV18, the J gene TRBJ2-3; a weak D match, TRBD1 (6 bases). CDR1 is KGHSH, CDR2 LQKENI, per germline. The CDR3 spans 13 residues. V was clipped by 6 bases and J by 5 bases, with 12 bases between them. This chain's CDR3 is CASSRGQLDTQYF. The CDR3 DNA sequence: TGTGCCAGCTCCCGCGGACAGTTAGATACGCAGTATTTT.

The CDR3 here is CASSPSKPGSISGNTIYF. DNA for the CDR3: TGTGCCAGCTCACCCTCTAAACCGGGGTCGATCTCTGGAAACACCATATATTTT. V usage is TRBV18 and J usage is TRBJ1-3; no clear D gene. CDR3 length equals 18 residues. V lost 3 bases and J lost 0, with 18 bases in between. The V gene's germline CDR1 is KGHSH and CDR2 LQKENI.

This rearrangement joins TRBV5-1 to TRBJ2-7; 9 nucleotides line up with TRBD1. This CDR3 comprises 15 residues. Germline CDR1 and CDR2: SGHRS and YFSETQ. The V segment lost 6 bases and the J segment 9 bases; nucleotides outside the gene matches: 16. The CDR3 is CASIPPGQGFVGQYF. CDR3 nucleotide sequence: TGCGCCAGCATCCCGCCGGGACAGGGTTTTGTCGGGCAGTACTTC.

In DNA form, the CDR3 reads TGTGCCAGCTCCACGGACAGGGGCAATCAGCCCCAGCATTTT. As protein: CASSTDRGNQPQHF. The chain uses TRBV18 and TRBJ1-5; 8 bases are a match to TRBD1. The junction had 3 bases not matched to a gene; V was cut back by 6 bases and J by 2 bases. The CDR3 covers 14 residues. Germline V gene sequence: CDR1 KGHSH, CDR2 LQKENI.

The chain has TRBV2 and TRBJ2-5; 7 bases align to TRBD1. The CDR3 has 15 residues. Germline V gene lookup returns CDR1 SNHLY and CDR2 FYNNEI. V was clipped by 5 bases and J by 5 bases; unmatched bases: 11. The CDR3 region is CASSPGTDPSETQYF. The CDR3 nucleotides are TGTGCCAGCAGTCCCGGGACAGACCCTTCGGAGACCCAGTACTTC.

The rearrangement links TRBV9 to TRBJ1-2; unclear D gene. The germline V and J ends were trimmed by 0 bases and 7 bases, with 19 bases remaining between them. The germline CDR1 and CDR2 sequences are SGDLS and YYNGEE. This CDR3 comprises 16 residues. The CDR3 DNA reads as TGTGCCAGCAGCGTAGACCGGACTGGACGGGGTGGTGGCTACACCTTC. Its translation: CASSVDRTGRGGGYTF. The entire variable domain, with the rest obtained from reference TRBV9 and TRBJ1-2, is as follows: DSGVTQTPKHLITATGQRVTLRCSPRSGDLSVYWYQQSLDQGLQFLIQYYNGEERAKGNILERFSAQQFPDLHSELNLSSLELGDSALYFCASSVDRTGRGGGYTFGSGTRLTVV.

This rearrangement joins TRBV29-1 to TRBJ2-5; 12 bases agree with TRBD1. The CDR3 spans 15 residues. With 7 bases clipped from V and 4 bases from J, the junction kept 10 bases outside the gene matches. Germline V gene sequence: CDR1 SQVTM, CDR2 ANQGSEA. CDR3 in amino acids: CSARSGTGGGETQYF. The CDR3 nucleotides are TGCAGCGCAAGATCCGGGACAGGGGGCGGAGAGACCCAGTACTTC.

V and J are TRBV4-2 and TRBJ2-3; 8 bases fit TRBD1. V was clipped by 4 bases and J by 3 bases; unmatched bases: 3. Germline CDR1 is LGHNA and CDR2 is YNFKEQ. The CDR3 spans 14 residues. DNA of the CDR3: TGTGCCAGCAGCCCCTACAGGGGGACAGATACGCAGTATTTT. This translates into CASSPYRGTDTQYF.

This clone was seen more than once but under ten times. The chain joins TRBV30 to TRBJ2-3; D not certain. CDR1 is GTSNPN and CDR2 is SVGIG in the germline V gene (reference sequence). Trimming shortened V by 2 bases and J by 6 bases, and 9 bases separated the two germline ends. The CDR3 spans 12 residues. As DNA, the CDR3 is TGTGCCTGGAGTCAGGCCCGGGATACGCAGTATTTT. Encoded protein: CAWSQARDTQYF.

The chain employs TRBV5-1 and TRBJ2-2, with TRBD1 identical over 7 bases. CDR1 is SGHRS and CDR2 is YFSETQ in the germline V gene. The CDR3 length is 15 residues. Trimming cost V 6 bases and J 0 bases; bases outside gene matches: 5. The CDR3 sequence is CASNWDSTNTGELFF. The CDR3 bases are TGCGCCAGCAATTGGGACAGCACGAACACCGGGGAGCTGTTTTTT.

CDR3 DNA sequence: TGTGCCAGCAGTCGGGGAGGCTACAATGAGCAGTTCTTC. Translating it yields CASSRGGYNEQFF. This sequence joins TRBV13 and TRBJ2-1; D may be TRBD2 (6 bases). Deletions cut 6 bases from V and 3 bases from J, with 9 bases between. The CDR3 sequence is 13 residues long. Per germline, CDR1 PRHDT and CDR2 FYEKMQ (reference sequence).